The clone carrying this T cell receptor beta chain has just a few counts. The target antigen is unknown. Germline is not matched at one junction end, which may reflect a read error. The data were taken from a study of T-cell memory formation after mild COVID-19. The overall study: Across donors, TCR clusters were largely donor specific.

Points from the study as a whole: Contracting CD4+ clones sat mainly in CM and EM; CD8+ in EMRA. Researchers could not confirm that second-wave clones peaking on day 37 targeted SARS-CoV-2.

Constant-segment primers served in 5'RACE that generated TCR alpha and TCR beta cDNA libraries bearing sample barcodes and UMIs. One entry per CDR3 protein, called by TCRdb with MiXCR from the 5' RACE reads. The profile covers a few hundred thousand distinct CDR3 sequences, with 28% appearing a single time and around an eighth taken by the ten largest. Germline assignment: CDR1 MNHEY and CDR2 SVGAGI. The CDR3 is made up of 17 amino acids. Input material: PBMCs or a T cell subset sorted from them (not recorded which). The clonotype was recovered from an adult woman who had mild COVID-19 (a few samples of this study predate the infection). Cell type and time point are not known. The chain uses TRBV6-5 and TRBJ2-4, with TRBD2 identical over 12 bases. CDR3 sequence (DNA): TGTGCCAGCAGCCGTAGCCGACCTAATACTAGCGGGGGGATAGGGCACTTC. It encodes CASSRSRPNTSGGIGHF.